This T cell receptor (beta chain) is from a study of identical twins. TCRdb ran MiXCR on the 5' RACE reads and lists one entry per CDR3 protein. The sample holds a few hundred thousand distinct CDR3 sequences, about 12% seen once. Study-wide results and caveats: Among beta out-of-frame sequences, excess sharing between twins appeared weaker. Abundant cord blood beta clonotypes carried fewer insertions; memory repertoires showed none. The authors drew conclusions from cross-sectional statistical analysis rather than following the same donors.

The CDR3 spans 14 residues. After removal of 2 bases from V and 9 bases from J, the junction contained 6 bases not matched to a gene. The germline gives CDR1 KGHDR, CDR2 SFDVKD. This clonotype was detected only a few times. Its target is not known. A further study also used this sample, focusing on yellow fever vaccine responses in identical twins.

Sequencing input: CD8+ T cells sorted from blood. This chain joins TRBV24-1 and TRBJ2-1; 7 nucleotides align to TRBD1. This TCR derives from a woman in her late teens or twenties in good health. The CDR3 region is CATSDSSTGVEQFF. CDR3 DNA: TGTGCCACCAGTGATTCGTCAACAGGGGTTGAGCAGTTCTTC.